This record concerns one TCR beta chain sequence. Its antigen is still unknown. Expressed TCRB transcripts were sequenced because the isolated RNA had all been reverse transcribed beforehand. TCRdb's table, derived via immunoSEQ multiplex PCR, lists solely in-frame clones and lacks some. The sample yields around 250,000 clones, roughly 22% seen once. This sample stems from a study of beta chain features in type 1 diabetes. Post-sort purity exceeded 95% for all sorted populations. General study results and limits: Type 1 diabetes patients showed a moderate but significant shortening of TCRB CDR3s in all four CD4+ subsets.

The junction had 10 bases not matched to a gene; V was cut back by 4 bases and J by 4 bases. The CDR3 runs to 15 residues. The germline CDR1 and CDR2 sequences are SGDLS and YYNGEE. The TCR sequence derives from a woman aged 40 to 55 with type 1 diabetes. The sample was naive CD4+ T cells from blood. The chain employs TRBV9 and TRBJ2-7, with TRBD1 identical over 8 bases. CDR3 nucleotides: TGTGCCAGCAGCTCACCCGGGACAGGAGTTTACGAGCAGTACTTC. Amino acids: CASSSPGTGVYEQYF.